This T cell receptor beta chain appears in the sequencing data of a study of OX40 agonist ivuxolimab in advanced cancers. In the study overall: Ivuxolimab was delivered to patients intravenously every 2 weeks at doses spanning 0.01 to 10 mg/kg. Participants, 82.7% male, averaged 60 years of age, ranging from roughly 20 to 85. Study-wide points: Clonal expansion from baseline to week 6 occurred in both CD4+ and CD8+ T cells.

Data came from immunoSEQ multiplex PCR; TCRdb stores just in-frame clones and leaves some out. The data contain about 79,000 clones, approximately 86% of them singletons. Blood got drawn at baseline, again on cycle 4 day 1, and then on cycle 7 day 1. Points on this clone: What it binds is unknown.

The V end was cut by 2 bases, the J end by 2 bases, with 6 bases between. This CDR3 comprises 14 residues. The germline V gene encodes CDR1 MNHEY and CDR2 SVGAGI. The origin of this receptor is an adult with an advanced solid tumor such as melanoma, head and neck, liver or kidney cancer. The V and J genes are TRBV6-5 and TRBJ2-2, with D unresolved. Sample: CD4+ or CD8+ T cells sorted from blood, taken in a trial of the OX40 agonist ivuxolimab. In DNA, the CDR3 is TGTGCCAGCAGTTACGGTTTTAACACCGGGGAGCTGTTTTTT. Its translation is CASSYGFNTGELFF.